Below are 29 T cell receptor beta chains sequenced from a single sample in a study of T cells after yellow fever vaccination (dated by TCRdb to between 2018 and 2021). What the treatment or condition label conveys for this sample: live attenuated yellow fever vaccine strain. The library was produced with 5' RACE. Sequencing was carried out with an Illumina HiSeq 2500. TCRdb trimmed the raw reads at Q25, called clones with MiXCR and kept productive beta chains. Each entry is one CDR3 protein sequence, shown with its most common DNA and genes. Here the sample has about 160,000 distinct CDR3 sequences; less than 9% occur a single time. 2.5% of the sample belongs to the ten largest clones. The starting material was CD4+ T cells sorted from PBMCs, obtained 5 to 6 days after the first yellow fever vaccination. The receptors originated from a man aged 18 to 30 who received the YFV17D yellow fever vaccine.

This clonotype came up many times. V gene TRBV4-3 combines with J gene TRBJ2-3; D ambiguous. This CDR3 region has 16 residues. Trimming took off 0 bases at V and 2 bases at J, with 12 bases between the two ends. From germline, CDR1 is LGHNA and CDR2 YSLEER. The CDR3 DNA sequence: TGCGCCAGCAGCCAAGATTTTAGCAGATTCACAGATACGCAGTATTTT. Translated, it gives CASSQDFSRFTDTQYF.

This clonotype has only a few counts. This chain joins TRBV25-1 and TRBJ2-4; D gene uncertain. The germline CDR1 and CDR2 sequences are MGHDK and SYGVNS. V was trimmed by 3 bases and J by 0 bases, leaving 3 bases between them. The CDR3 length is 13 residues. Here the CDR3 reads CASSDLAKNIQYF. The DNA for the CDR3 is TGTGCCAGCAGTGATCTAGCCAAAAACATTCAGTACTTC.

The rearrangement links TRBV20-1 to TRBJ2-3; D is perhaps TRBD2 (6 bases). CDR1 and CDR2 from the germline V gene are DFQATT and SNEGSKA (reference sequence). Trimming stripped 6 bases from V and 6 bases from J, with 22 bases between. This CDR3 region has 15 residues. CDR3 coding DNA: TGCAGTGCAATTACTAGATCCGGGAGTGTGGATACGCAGTATTTT. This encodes CSAITRSGSVDTQYF.

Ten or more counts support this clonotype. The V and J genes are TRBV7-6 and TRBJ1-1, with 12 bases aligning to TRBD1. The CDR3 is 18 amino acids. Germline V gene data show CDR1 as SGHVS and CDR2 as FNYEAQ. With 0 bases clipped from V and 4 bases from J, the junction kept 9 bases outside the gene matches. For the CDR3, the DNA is TGTGCCAGCAGCTTAGCACTTAGGGACAGGGGGCGAGGCACTGAAGCTTTCTTT. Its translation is CASSLALRDRGRGTEAFF.

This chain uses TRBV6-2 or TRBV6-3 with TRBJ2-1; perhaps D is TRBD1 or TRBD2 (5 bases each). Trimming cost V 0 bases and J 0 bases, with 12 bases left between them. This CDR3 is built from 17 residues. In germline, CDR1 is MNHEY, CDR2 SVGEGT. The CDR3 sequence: CASSYSVGRSSYNEQFF. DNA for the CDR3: TGTGCCAGCAGTTACTCCGTGGGACGAAGCTCCTACAATGAGCAGTTCTTC.

CDR3 amino acids: CASSHLTGPRNSPLHF. The CDR3 DNA sequence: TGCGCCAGCAGCCACCTCACAGGGCCCCGAAATTCACCCCTCCACTTT. V and J are TRBV4-1 and TRBJ1-6; D perhaps matches TRBD1 (6 bases). The ends were cut back, 3 bases at V and 7 bases at J, with 16 bases in the middle. There are 16 residues in the CDR3. In germline, CDR1 is MGHRA, CDR2 YSYEKL.

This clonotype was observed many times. Here the CDR3 DNA reads TGTGCCAGCAGCCGCGTACAGGGCCAAGAGACCCAGTACTTC. It encodes CASSRVQGQETQYF. The chain has TRBV6-2 or TRBV6-3 and TRBJ2-5; TRBD1 is a possible D gene (6 bases). V lost 6 bases and J lost 1, with 12 bases in between. Germline V CDR1 and CDR2: MNHEY, SVGEGT. The CDR3 totals 14 residues.

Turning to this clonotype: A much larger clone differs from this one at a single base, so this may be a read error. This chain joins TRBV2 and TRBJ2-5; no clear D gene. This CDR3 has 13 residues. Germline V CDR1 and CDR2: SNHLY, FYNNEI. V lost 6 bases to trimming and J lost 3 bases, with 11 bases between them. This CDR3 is CASSQPPKETQYF. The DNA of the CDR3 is TGTGCCAGCAGCCAACCTCCCAAAGAGACCCAGTACTTC.

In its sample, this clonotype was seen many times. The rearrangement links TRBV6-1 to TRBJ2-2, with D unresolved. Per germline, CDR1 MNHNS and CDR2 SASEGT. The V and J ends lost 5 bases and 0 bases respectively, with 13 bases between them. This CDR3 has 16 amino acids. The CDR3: CASSQQGPPNTGELFF. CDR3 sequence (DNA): TGTGCCAGCAGTCAACAAGGACCCCCGAACACCGGGGAGCTGTTTTTT.

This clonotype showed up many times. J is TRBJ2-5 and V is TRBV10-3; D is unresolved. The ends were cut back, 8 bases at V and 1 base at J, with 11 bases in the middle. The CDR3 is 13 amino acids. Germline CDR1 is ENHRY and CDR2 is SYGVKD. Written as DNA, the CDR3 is TGTGCCATCGCTCAGGATCCCCAAGAGACCCAGTACTTC. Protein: CAIAQDPQETQYF.

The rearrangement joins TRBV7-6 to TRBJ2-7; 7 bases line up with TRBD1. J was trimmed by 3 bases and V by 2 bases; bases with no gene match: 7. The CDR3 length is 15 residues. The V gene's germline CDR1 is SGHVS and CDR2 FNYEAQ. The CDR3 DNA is TGTGCCAGCAGCTTACGGCAGGGGGTCGACTACGAGCAGTACGTC. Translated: CASSLRQGVDYEQYV.

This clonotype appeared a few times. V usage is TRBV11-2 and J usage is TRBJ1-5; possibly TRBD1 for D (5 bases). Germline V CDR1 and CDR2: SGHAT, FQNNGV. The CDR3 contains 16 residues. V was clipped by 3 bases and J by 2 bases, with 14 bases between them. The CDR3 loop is CASSFCGGMGNQPQHF. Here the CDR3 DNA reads TGTGCCAGCAGCTTCTGTGGGGGGATGGGCAATCAGCCCCAGCATTTT.

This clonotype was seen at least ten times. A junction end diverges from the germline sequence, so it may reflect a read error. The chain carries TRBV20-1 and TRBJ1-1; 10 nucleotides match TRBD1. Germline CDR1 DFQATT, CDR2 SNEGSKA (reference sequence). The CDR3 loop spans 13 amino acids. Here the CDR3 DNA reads TGCAGTGCCAGAGGGGACAGGGGAACTGAAGCTTTCTTT. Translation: CSARGDRGTEAFF.

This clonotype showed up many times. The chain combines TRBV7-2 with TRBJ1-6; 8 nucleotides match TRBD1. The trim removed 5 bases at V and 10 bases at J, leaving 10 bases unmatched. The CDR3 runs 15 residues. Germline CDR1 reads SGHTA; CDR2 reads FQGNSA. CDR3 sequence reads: CASSGGGQGRSPLHF. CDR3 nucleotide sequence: TGTGCCAGCAGCGGGGGCGGACAGGGCAGATCACCCCTCCACTTT.

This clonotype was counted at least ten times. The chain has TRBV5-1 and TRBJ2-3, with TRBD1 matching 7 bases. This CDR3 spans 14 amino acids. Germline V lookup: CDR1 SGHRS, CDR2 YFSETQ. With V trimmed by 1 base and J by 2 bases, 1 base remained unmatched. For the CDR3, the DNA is TGCGCCAGCAGCTTGCAGGGGGTCACAGATACGCAGTATTTT. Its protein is CASSLQGVTDTQYF.

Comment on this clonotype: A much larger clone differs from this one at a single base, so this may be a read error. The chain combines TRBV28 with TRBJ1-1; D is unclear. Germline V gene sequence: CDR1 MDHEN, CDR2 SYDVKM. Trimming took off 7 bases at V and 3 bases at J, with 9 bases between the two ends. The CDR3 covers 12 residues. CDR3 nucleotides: TGTGCCAGCAATAGGTTGTACACTGAAGCTTTCTTT. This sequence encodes CASNRLYTEAFF.

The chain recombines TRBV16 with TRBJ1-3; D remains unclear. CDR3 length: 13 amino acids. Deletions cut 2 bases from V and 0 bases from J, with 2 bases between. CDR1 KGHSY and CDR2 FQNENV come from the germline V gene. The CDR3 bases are TGTGCCAGCAGCCAAAACTCTGGAAACACCATATATTTT. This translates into CASSQNSGNTIYF.

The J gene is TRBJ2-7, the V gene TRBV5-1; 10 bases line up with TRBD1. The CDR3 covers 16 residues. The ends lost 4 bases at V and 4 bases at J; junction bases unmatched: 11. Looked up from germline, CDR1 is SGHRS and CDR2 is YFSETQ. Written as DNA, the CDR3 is TGCGCCAGCAGCCGCGCGACAGGGGGCTTGGATTACGAGCAGTACTTC. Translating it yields CASSRATGGLDYEQYF.

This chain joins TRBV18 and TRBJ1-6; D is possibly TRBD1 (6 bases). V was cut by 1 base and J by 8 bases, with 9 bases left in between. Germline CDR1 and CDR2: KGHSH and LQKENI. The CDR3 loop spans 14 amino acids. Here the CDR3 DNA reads TGTGCCAGCTCACCACGGGGGGCGGATTCACCCCTCCACTTT. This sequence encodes CASSPRGADSPLHF.

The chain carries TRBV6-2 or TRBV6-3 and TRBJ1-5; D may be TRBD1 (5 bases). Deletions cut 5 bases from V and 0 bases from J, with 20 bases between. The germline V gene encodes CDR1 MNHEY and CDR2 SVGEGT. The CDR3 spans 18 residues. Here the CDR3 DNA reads TGTGCCAGCAGTCCCCCCCCCCGCGGGGGGTATAGCAATCAGCCCCAGCATTTT. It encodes CASSPPPRGGYSNQPQHF.

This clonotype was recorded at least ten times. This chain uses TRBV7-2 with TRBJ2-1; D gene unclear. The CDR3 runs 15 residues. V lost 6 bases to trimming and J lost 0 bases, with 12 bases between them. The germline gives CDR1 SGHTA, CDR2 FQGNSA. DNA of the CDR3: TGTGCCAGCAGAAGGACGGAGAGCTCCTACAATGAGCAGTTCTTC. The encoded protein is CASRRTESSYNEQFF.

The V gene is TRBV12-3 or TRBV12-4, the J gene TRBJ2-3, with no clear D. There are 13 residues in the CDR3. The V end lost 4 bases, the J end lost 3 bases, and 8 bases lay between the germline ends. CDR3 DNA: TGTGCCAGCAGTTCGCAGGTGACAGATACGCAGTATTTT. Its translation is CASSSQVTDTQYF.

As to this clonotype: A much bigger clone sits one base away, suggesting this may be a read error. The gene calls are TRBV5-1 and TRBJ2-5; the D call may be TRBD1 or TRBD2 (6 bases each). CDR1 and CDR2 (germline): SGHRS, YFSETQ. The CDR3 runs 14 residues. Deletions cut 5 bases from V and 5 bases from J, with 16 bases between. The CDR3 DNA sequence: TGCGCCAGCAGACCAAACAGGGAGGACGAGACCCAGTACTTC. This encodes CASRPNREDETQYF.

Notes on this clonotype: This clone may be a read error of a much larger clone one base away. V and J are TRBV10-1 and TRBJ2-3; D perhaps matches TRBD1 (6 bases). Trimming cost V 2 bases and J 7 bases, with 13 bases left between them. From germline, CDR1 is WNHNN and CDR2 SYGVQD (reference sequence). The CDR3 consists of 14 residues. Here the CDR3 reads CASSEGGPSNTQYF. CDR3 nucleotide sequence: TGCGCCAGCAGTGAGGGGGGCCCCTCGAATACGCAGTATTTT.

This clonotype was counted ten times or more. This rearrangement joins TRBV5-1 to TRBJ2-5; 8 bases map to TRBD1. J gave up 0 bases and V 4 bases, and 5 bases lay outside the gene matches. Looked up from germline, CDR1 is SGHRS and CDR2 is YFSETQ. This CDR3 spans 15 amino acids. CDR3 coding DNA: TGCGCCAGCAGCACCGGACAGGGTCACCAAGAGACCCAGTACTTC. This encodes CASSTGQGHQETQYF.

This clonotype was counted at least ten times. The CDR3 DNA follows: TGTGCCAGCAGTAGACAGGGGGCGGTTGAAGCTTTCTTT. It yields the protein CASSRQGAVEAFF. The V call is TRBV12-3 or TRBV12-4, the J call TRBJ1-1; 10 nucleotides line up with TRBD1. Germline trimming cut 5 bases from V and 7 bases from J; bases unmatched to any gene: 4. The CDR3 is made up of 13 amino acids.

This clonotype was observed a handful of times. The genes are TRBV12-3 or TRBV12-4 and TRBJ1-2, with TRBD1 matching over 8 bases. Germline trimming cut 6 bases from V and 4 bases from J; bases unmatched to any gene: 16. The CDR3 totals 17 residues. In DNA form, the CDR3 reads TGTGCCAGCAGACAGGGACAGGCCCCGTCGAAGGGCTATGGCTACACCTTC. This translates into CASRQGQAPSKGYGYTF.

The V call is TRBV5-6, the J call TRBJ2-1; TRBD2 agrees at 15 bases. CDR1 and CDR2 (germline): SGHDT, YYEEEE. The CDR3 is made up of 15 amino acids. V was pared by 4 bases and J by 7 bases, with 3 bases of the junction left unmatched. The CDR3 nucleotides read TGTGCCAGCAGCACCGGGACTAGCGGGGGGAATGAGCAGTTCTTC. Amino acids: CASSTGTSGGNEQFF. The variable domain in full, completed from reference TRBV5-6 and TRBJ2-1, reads DAGVTQSPTHLIKTRGQQVTLRCSPKSGHDTVSWYQQALGQGPQFIFQYYEEEERQRGNFPDRFSGHQFPNYSSELNVNALLLGDSALYLCASSTGTSGGNEQFFGPGTRLTVL.

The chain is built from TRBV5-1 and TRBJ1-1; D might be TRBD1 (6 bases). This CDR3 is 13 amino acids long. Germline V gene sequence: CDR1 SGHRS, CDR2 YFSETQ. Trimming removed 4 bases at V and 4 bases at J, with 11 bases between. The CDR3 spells CASSPDRFTEAFF. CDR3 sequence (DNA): TGCGCCAGCAGCCCCGACAGGTTCACTGAAGCTTTCTTT.